This T cell receptor beta chain was identified in a study of control samples from healthy donors and cancer patients. The ends were cut back, 6 bases at V and 9 bases at J, with 11 bases in the middle. This CDR3 is 12 amino acids long. Profiled with immunoSEQ multiplex PCR; TCRdb holds only in-frame clones, not every one. In the table there are 150,000 to 200,000 clones, around 96% of which are singletons. The chain joins TRBV12-3 or TRBV12-4 to TRBJ2-2; the D gene is possibly TRBD2 (6 bases). The receptor was derived from a woman younger than 45 in good health. Sequencing was carried out using blood. As DNA, the CDR3 is TGTGCCAGCAGCCTAGCGAACCGGGAGCTGTTTTTT. It encodes CASSLANRELFF.